The 22 T cell receptor beta chains listed next were all sequenced from one sample in a study of beta chain features in type 1 diabetes. The authors reverse transcribed all of the isolated RNA, so sequencing captured expressed TCRB transcripts. Produced via immunoSEQ multiplex PCR; TCRdb's table is partial and in-frame only. The table has 200,000 to 250,000 clones, more than 65% seen once; the top ten hold around 0.05%. Material for sequencing was naive CD4+ T cells from blood. The receptors here all came from a young man in good health.

In DNA form, the CDR3 reads TGTGCCAGCAGCTTAGGACGCCAGACCCAGTACTTC. It encodes CASSLGRQTQYF. The chain couples TRBV7-2 to TRBJ2-5; D remains ambiguous. Germline V gene lookup returns CDR1 SGHTA and CDR2 FQGNSA. The V end was cut by 1 base, the J end by 6 bases, with 6 bases between. The CDR3 is 12 amino acids.

The genes are TRBV6-5 and TRBJ1-1; weak D call: TRBD1 (5 bases). CDR3 length equals 11 residues. The germline CDR1 and CDR2 sequences are MNHEY and SVGAGI. V was trimmed by 9 bases and J by 1 base, leaving 6 bases between them. CDR3 nucleotide sequence: TGTGCCAGTCAGGGGAACACTGAAGCTTTCTTT. It translates to CASQGNTEAFF.

This clone has only one observation. The V and J genes are TRBV9 and TRBJ2-2; D call uncertain. Germline lookup yields CDR1 SGDLS and CDR2 YYNGEE. The CDR3 is made up of 13 amino acids. The CDR3 protein is CASSLRNTGELFF. CDR3 in DNA: TGTGCTTCAAGTTTGCGGAACACCGGGGAGCTGTTTTTT.

V gene TRBV29-1 combines with J gene TRBJ1-1, with D possibly matching TRBD1 (5 bases). CDR3 length: 12 residues. CDR1 is SQVTM, CDR2 ANQGSEA, per germline. V lost 4 bases and J lost 1, with 7 bases in between. The CDR3 DNA reads as TGCAGCGTTGCCGACAGGAACACTGAAGCTTTCTTT. This encodes CSVADRNTEAFF.

This chain joins TRBV4-1 and TRBJ1-5; tentative D call: TRBD1 (5 bases). V dropped 1 base and J dropped 6 bases, with 16 bases sitting between them. The CDR3 sequence is 16 residues long. CDR1 and CDR2 from the germline V gene are MGHRA and YSYEKL. CDR3 protein: CASSQGQLGRSQPQHF. CDR3 in DNA: TGCGCCAGCAGCCAAGGACAGCTGGGTAGGAGTCAGCCCCAGCATTTT.

This clone has only a few counts. The CDR3: CSVGGQGEAYEQYF. CDR3 sequence (DNA): TGCAGCGTTGGCGGACAGGGCGAAGCCTACGAGCAGTACTTC. The rearrangement uses TRBV29-1 and TRBJ2-7; 8 nucleotides line up with TRBD1. J was trimmed by 2 bases and V by 4 bases; bases with no gene match: 7. From germline, CDR1 is SQVTM and CDR2 ANQGSEA. The CDR3 length is 14 residues.

This clone was counted a single time. The chain recombines TRBV28 with TRBJ1-2; D may be TRBD1 (5 bases). The germline V gene has CDR1 MDHEN and CDR2 SYDVKM. Trimming pared 2 bases from V and 2 bases from J, leaving 9 bases between. The CDR3 extends over 14 amino acids. In nucleotides, the CDR3 is TGTGCCAGCAGTTTACAGGGATTGAACTATGGCTACACCTTC. Translation: CASSLQGLNYGYTF.

Points on this clone: The same CDR3 can be traced to other DNA sequences in this sample. The V gene is TRBV9, the J gene TRBJ2-1, with D possibly matching TRBD1 (5 bases). Trimming took 0 bases from V and 1 from J, leaving 8 bases between them. The CDR3 contains 15 residues. Germline V gives CDR1 SGDLS, CDR2 YYNGEE. As DNA, the CDR3 is TGTGCCAGCAGCGTAGGTCAGGGATCCTACAATGAGCAGTTCTTC. Protein: CASSVGQGSYNEQFF.

The rearrangement uses TRBV29-1 and TRBJ2-1, with 9 nucleotides matching TRBD2. Germline V gives CDR1 SQVTM, CDR2 ANQGSEA. This CDR3 spans 13 amino acids. This CDR3 is CTAGGYSYNEQFF. The CDR3 DNA is TGCACTGCGGGAGGGTACTCCTACAATGAGCAGTTCTTC.

This chain joins TRBV20-1 and TRBJ2-5, with 13 bases lining up with TRBD2. This CDR3 contains 11 residues. CDR1 is DFQATT, CDR2 SNEGSKA, per germline (reference sequence). The CDR3 DNA sequence: TGCGGACTAGCGGGAGTAGAGACCCAGTACTTC. Translating it yields CGLAGVETQYF.

The chain joins TRBV30 to TRBJ1-2; no reliable D call. Germline assignment: CDR1 GTSNPN and CDR2 SVGIG (reference sequence). The CDR3 has 14 residues. Trimming removed 1 base from V and 8 bases from J, with 17 bases in between. CDR3 loop: CAWSDEALIVGYTF. The CDR3 DNA reads as TGTGCCTGGAGTGACGAGGCTCTGATAGTCGGCTACACCTTC.

V is TRBV29-1 and J is TRBJ2-7; D remains unclear. This CDR3 is 13 amino acids long. Germline V gives CDR1 SQVTM, CDR2 ANQGSEA. V was pared by 5 bases and J by 2 bases, with 13 bases between. CDR3 bases: TGCAGCGTTCTTCCTACTACAGCCTACGAGCAGTACTTC. Translating it yields CSVLPTTAYEQYF.

This clone appeared a single time. The chain combines TRBV13 with TRBJ2-3, with 9 bases identical to TRBD2. Germline V lookup: CDR1 PRHDT, CDR2 FYEKMQ (reference sequence). J was trimmed by 0 bases and V by 1 base; bases with no gene match: 8. The CDR3 has 18 amino acids. The CDR3, as DNA: TGTGCCAGCAGCTTAGTCGCGGGAGGGGGCTCGAGCACAGATACGCAGTATTTT. Its translation: CASSLVAGGGSSTDTQYF.

This clone was seen only a few times. The V and J genes are TRBV7-9 and TRBJ2-5; D is undetermined. Between the trimmed V and J ends, which lost 5 bases and 5 bases, there was a span of 9 bases. CDR1 and CDR2 (germline): SEHNR, FQNEAQ (reference sequence). CDR3 length: 12 residues. The CDR3 sequence: CASSLEWETQYF. Here the CDR3 DNA reads TGTGCCAGCAGCCTCGAATGGGAGACCCAGTACTTC. Full variable domain (rest looked up from reference TRBV7-9 and TRBJ2-5): DTGVSQNPRHKITKRGQNVTFRCDPISEHNRLYWYRQTLGQGPEFLTYFQNEAQLEKSRLLSDRFSAERPKGSFSTLEIQRTEQGDSAMYLCASSLEWETQYFGPGTRLLVL.

This clone was seen a few times. The chain is built from TRBV2 and TRBJ1-6; TRBD1 matches at 7 bases. Germline-derived CDR1 and CDR2 are SNHLY and FYNNEI. The ends lost 8 bases at V and 7 bases at J; junction bases unmatched: 8. The CDR3 consists of 14 residues. The CDR3 bases are TGTGCCAGCTCGGAGACAGGGTTGAATTCACCCCTCCACTTT. Encoded protein: CASSETGLNSPLHF.

This clone showed up just once. CDR3 in DNA: TGTGCCAGCAGCTTGGCCCGGCAGTCCTACGAGCAGTACTTC. Residues: CASSLARQSYEQYF. The V gene is TRBV5-6, the J gene TRBJ2-7; D remains ambiguous. V was clipped by 0 bases and J by 1 base, with 8 bases between them. Germline loops: CDR1 SGHDT, CDR2 YYEEEE. The CDR3 contains 14 residues.

This CDR3 reads CAWSGSLTDTQYF. In nucleotides, the CDR3 is TGTGCCTGGAGCGGGAGCTTGACAGATACGCAGTATTTT. The chain uses TRBV30 and TRBJ2-3; tentative D call: TRBD2 (6 bases). CDR3 length: 13 residues. The ends were cut back, 3 bases at V and 3 bases at J, with 10 bases in the middle. Germline CDR1 GTSNPN, CDR2 SVGIG (reference sequence).

The chain couples TRBV29-1 to TRBJ2-7; D ambiguous. The V and J ends lost 0 bases and 6 bases respectively, with 12 bases between them. Germline-derived CDR1 and CDR2 are SQVTM and ANQGSEA. The length of the CDR3 is 13 residues. The CDR3 here is CSVEDQSGPEQYF. The CDR3 DNA follows: TGCAGCGTTGAAGATCAATCAGGTCCCGAGCAGTACTTC.

The chain has TRBV4-2 and TRBJ1-6, with 8 nucleotides matching TRBD1. The V gene end was trimmed by 0 bases and the J gene end by 10 bases; junction bases not matched to a gene: 8. CDR1 is LGHNA, CDR2 YNFKEQ, per germline. The CDR3 has 16 amino acids. The CDR3 nucleotides read TGTGCCAGCAGCCAAGATCTTACAGGGGGATGGTCACCCCTCCACTTT. Amino acids: CASSQDLTGGWSPLHF.

The V gene is TRBV29-1, the J gene TRBJ1-1, with D uncertain. The CDR3 is 10 amino acids. V lost 3 bases, J lost 8 bases, and 7 bases lay in between. Germline values: CDR1 SQVTM, CDR2 ANQGSEA. In nucleotides, the CDR3 is TGCAGCGTTGAGAAGGAAGAAGCTTTCTTT. Amino acid sequence: CSVEKEEAFF.

The V call is TRBV28, the J call TRBJ2-7; D is perhaps TRBD1 or TRBD2 (5 bases each). V lost 6 bases, J lost 2 bases, and 14 bases lay in between. Germline V CDR1 and CDR2: MDHEN, SYDVKM. The CDR3 totals 14 residues. The CDR3 nucleotides read TGTGCCAGCAGGGCCGGGACCCGCACCTACGAGCAGTACTTC. Translation gives CASRAGTRTYEQYF.

The V call is TRBV30, the J call TRBJ2-4; TRBD1 matches at 8 bases. V was pared by 0 bases and J by 6 bases, with 7 bases of the junction left unmatched. Germline CDR1 is GTSNPN and CDR2 is SVGIG (reference sequence). The CDR3 sequence is 15 residues long. CDR3 DNA sequence: TGTGCCTGGAGTGTAACCAGGACAGGGTCAAACATTCAGTACTTC. Its protein is CAWSVTRTGSNIQYF.